This is a list of T cell receptor beta chains from one sample in a study of immune cell composition in non-small cell lung cancer. Profiling relied on immunoSEQ multiplex PCR, and the TCRdb table lists in-frame clones only, not all of them. Here the sample spans some 5,100 clones, around 81% being singletons. Input material: lung tumor tissue. All receptors derive from a human donor with non-small cell lung cancer. Both conserved end residues are part of each CDR3. Fields, in order: D gene, J gene, V gene, clone size, CDR3 protein, CDR3 DNA. D genes are given only for firm matches. Clone size is stated in some rows and not others, as once, few, many or a class when expanded.

TRBD1 | TRBJ2-5 | TRBV28 | NA | CASSQDRRARETQYF | TGTGCCAGCAGCCAGGACAGGAGAGCACGAGAGACCCAGTACTTC
TRBD1 | TRBJ1-6 | TRBV7-6 | NA | CASSLAGQLSPNNSPLHF | TGTGCCAGCAGCTTAGCGGGACAGCTTTCACCCAATAATTCACCCCTCCACTTT
TRBD1 | TRBJ2-4 | TRBV7-8 | NA | CASSYWTGDIQYF | TGTGCCAGCAGCTACTGGACAGGGGACATTCAGTACTTC
NA | TRBJ1-3 | TRBV7-2 | NA | CASSLEGVESGNTIYF | TGTGCCAGCAGCTTAGAGGGGGTTGAATCTGGAAACACCATATATTTT
TRBD2 | TRBJ2-2 | TRBV30 | NA | CAWASGSHTGELFF | TGTGCCTGGGCTAGCGGGAGTCATACCGGGGAGCTGTTTTTT
TRBD2 | TRBJ2-3 | TRBV6-6 | NA | CASSGFGSGSTDTQYF | TGTGCCAGCAGTGGCTTTGGTAGCGGGAGTACAGATACGCAGTATTTT
TRBD2 | TRBJ2-1 | TRBV19 | once | CASSQTSGDYNEQFF | TGTGCCAGTAGCCAGACTAGCGGGGACTACAATGAGCAGTTCTTC
TRBD2 | TRBJ2-3 | TRBV19 | NA | CASSWRRGVPLAPRPPDTQYF | TGTGCCAGTAGTTGGCGGCGGGGGGTACCCCTCGCCCCCCGACCCCCAGATACGCAGTATTTT
TRBD1 | TRBJ2-7 | TRBV7-6 | NA | CASSLAAGGYEQYF | TGTGCCAGCAGCTTAGCCGCAGGGGGTTACGAGCAGTACTTC
NA | TRBJ2-7 | TRBV7-2 | NA | CASSLAGADGYEQYF | TGTGCCAGCAGCTTAGCAGGGGCGGATGGGTACGAGCAGTACTTC
TRBD1 | TRBJ1-2 | TRBV6-5 | NA | CASRKTGNGYGYTF | TGTGCCAGCAGAAAGACAGGGAACGGCTATGGCTACACCTTC
TRBD1 | TRBJ1-2 | TRBV5-1 | NA | CASGTGGSYGYTF | TGCGCCAGCGGGACAGGGGGTAGCTATGGCTACACCTTC
NA | TRBJ1-1 | TRBV7-8 | NA | CASSQGRTEAFF | TGTGCCAGCAGCCAGGGTCGCACTGAAGCTTTCTTT
TRBD1 | TRBJ2-7 | TRBV7-9 | NA | CASSSGTGSQYEQYF | TGTGCCAGCAGCTCAGGGACAGGGTCGCAGTACGAGCAGTACTTC
NA | TRBJ2-3 | TRBV29-1 | NA | CRVSVGSSTDTQYF | TGCAGGGTCTCAGTGGGCTCTAGCACAGATACGCAGTATTTT
NA | TRBJ1-2 | TRBV19 | NA | CASSRDYGYTF | TGTGCCAGTAGCCGTGACTATGGCTACACCTTC
NA | TRBJ2-1 | TRBV6-5 | NA | CASSAGAGVNEQFF | TGTGCCAGCAGTGCCGGGGCAGGGGTGAATGAGCAGTTCTTC
TRBD2 | TRBJ2-1 | TRBV7-2 | NA | CASSFSGSTANEQFF | TGTGCCAGCAGCTTTAGCGGGAGTACGGCCAATGAGCAGTTCTTC
NA | TRBJ2-3 | TRBV9 | NA | CASSLTGVITDTQYF | TGTGCCAGCAGCCTCACGGGGGTAATCACAGATACGCAGTATTTT
NA | TRBJ2-1 | TRBV19 | NA | CASSIGPSSYNEQFF | TGTGCCAGTAGTATAGGGCCTAGCTCCTACAATGAGCAGTTCTTC
NA | TRBJ2-3 | TRBV5-5 | NA | CASSSLEGTTDTQYF | TGTGCCAGCAGCTCCCTGGAGGGGACCACAGATACGCAGTATTTT
NA | TRBJ1-5 | TRBV7-9 | NA | CASSLGGGLQPQHF | TGTGCCAGCAGCTTAGGGGGAGGGTTGCAGCCCCAGCATTTT
NA | TRBJ2-3 | TRBV12-5 | once | CASGLREDTQYF | TGTGCTAGTGGTTTGCGAGAGGATACGCAGTATTTT
TRBD1 | TRBJ1-4 | TRBV19 | NA | CASSMGQYEKLFF | TGTGCCAGTAGTATGGGACAGTATGAAAAACTGTTTTTT
NA | TRBJ2-2 | TRBV15 | NA | CATSRDVSSNTGELFF | TGTGCCACCAGCAGAGATGTCTCTTCGAACACCGGGGAGCTGTTTTTT
NA | TRBJ2-1 | TRBV18 | once | CASSPESRSYNEQFF | TGTGCCAGCTCCCCCGAAAGCAGGTCCTACAATGAGCAGTTCTTC
TRBD1 | TRBJ2-7 | TRBV7-2 | NA | CASSLEGATYEQYF | TGTGCCAGCAGCTTAGAGGGGGCCACCTACGAGCAGTACTTC
NA | TRBJ1-3 | TRBV7-8 | once | CASSTAVGAGSGNTIYF | TGTGCCAGCAGCACCGCGGTCGGAGCGGGATCTGGAAACACCATATATTTT
TRBD2 | TRBJ2-1 | TRBV7-9 | NA | CASSPVLGLGLPNEQFF | TGTGCCAGCAGCCCCGTCTTGGGACTAGGACTACCCAATGAGCAGTTCTTC
NA | TRBJ2-1 | TRBV7-2 | NA | CASSLGAGSYNEQFF | TGTGCCAGCAGCTTAGGAGCGGGTTCCTACAATGAGCAGTTCTTC
NA | TRBJ2-2 | TRBV16 | NA | CASSQYTSSDTGELFF | TGTGCCAGCAGCCAATATACGTCTTCGGACACCGGGGAGCTGTTTTTT
NA | TRBJ2-1 | TRBV6-6 | NA | CASRGGDGFLNTEQFF | TGTGCCAGCAGAGGCGGGGATGGTTTCCTCAACACTGAGCAGTTCTTC